This T cell receptor beta chain was sequenced for a study of identical twins. The germline CDR1 and CDR2 sequences are KGHDR and SFDVKD. The ends were cut back, 4 bases at V and 2 bases at J, with 6 bases in the middle. The CDR3 is 13 amino acids. As for this clonotype: The antigen remains unidentified.

General study results and limits: Analyses based on zero insertions could be partly confounded by invariant MAIT and iNKT cells.

Via MiXCR, TCRdb re-called the 5' RACE reads, giving one row per CDR3 protein. Here the sample spans about 890,000 distinct CDR3 sequences, over 9% being singletons. The data also belong to a second study, concerning yellow fever vaccine responses in identical twins.

This TCR derives from a woman under 30 in good health. Sequencing input: PBMCs. The V and J genes are TRBV24-1 and TRBJ2-3; no clear D. In DNA, the CDR3 is TGTGCCACCAGTGAGAGGCCCACAGATACGCAGTATTTT. The encoded protein is CATSERPTDTQYF.